This is a list of T cell receptor beta chains from one sample in a study of blood T cell repertoires in COVID-19. Profiling relied on immunoSEQ multiplex PCR, and the TCRdb table lists in-frame clones only, not all of them. Of a few hundred thousand clones in the sample, 88% are singletons; the top ten hold 1.5% to 2%. Sequencing was performed on peripheral blood. The receptors originated from a woman under 40 with COVID-19, enrolled during active disease. CDR3s include the opening cysteine and the closing phenylalanine or tryptophan. D genes are given only for firm matches. Rows give clone size only sometimes, using once, few, many, or a class for an expanded clone.

>TRBD2|TRBV6-1|TRBJ2-1|-
TGTGCCAGCAGAGAATTCGCTAGCGGGGGCTACAATGAGCAGTTCTTC
CASREFASGGYNEQFF
>TRBD2|TRBV4-3|TRBJ2-3|-
TGCGCCAGCAGCCAAGACCTAGCGGGGTACACAGATACGCAGTATTTT
CASSQDLAGYTDTQYF
>-|TRBV7-3|TRBJ1-1|few
TGTGCCAGCAGCTCGGGACAGAACACTGAAGCTTTCTTT
CASSSGQNTEAFF
>TRBD2|TRBV29-1|TRBJ2-2|-
TGCAGCGCCCGACCGGGACTAGCGAATACCGGGGAGCTGTTTTTT
CSARPGLANTGELFF
>-|TRBV7-8|TRBJ1-1|-
TGTGCCAGCAGCACCCCGGGATCTAACACTGAAGCTTTCTTT
CASSTPGSNTEAFF
>-|TRBV7-9|TRBJ1-1|-
TGTGCCAGCAGCTCTGCGCGGGGAAACACTGAAGCTTTCTTT
CASSSARGNTEAFF
>TRBD2|TRBV18|TRBJ2-2|-
TGTGCCAGCTCAACCCGGACTAGCGGCAACACCGGGGAGCTGTTTTTT
CASSTRTSGNTGELFF
>-|TRBV6-5|TRBJ1-3|-
TGTGCCAGCAGTCGTACAGGGCTTGACGGAAACACCATATATTTT
CASSRTGLDGNTIYF
>-|TRBV14|TRBJ1-4|-
TGTGCCAGCAGCCGCTACTTAATGGGGCAGAAGAATGCAACTAATGAAAAACTGTTTTTT
CASSRYLMGQKNATNEKLFF
>-|TRBV3-1/TRBV3-2|TRBJ2-5|-
TGTGCCAGCAGCCAGGGACACCTCCAAGAGACCCAGTACTTC
CASSQGHLQETQYF